These 31 T cell receptor beta chains share one sample of origin, sequenced in a study of T cell repertoires in cytomegalovirus infection. Using its own MiXCR run on the reads, TCRdb lists one record per CDR3 protein. Here the sample spans about 52,000 distinct CDR3 sequences, 15% to 20% being singletons. These receptors have no known antigen. The source was CD8+ T cells from cultured PBMCs, collected from culture after CMV antigen stimulation. Source of these receptors: a human donor in good health (CMV status not recorded). Some clones in this sample may be carry-over from other donors' samples.

This clonotype has more than one count but fewer than ten. The rearrangement links TRBV7-2 to TRBJ1-2, with a possible D match to TRBD1 (5 bases). The V and J ends lost 4 bases and 2 bases respectively, with 14 bases between them. In germline, CDR1 is SGHTA, CDR2 FQGNSA. The CDR3 extends over 15 amino acids. The CDR3: CASSSPGLANYGYTF. Written as DNA, the CDR3 is TGTGCCAGCAGCTCCCCGGGACTGGCAAACTATGGCTACACCTTC.

This clonotype was observed a handful of times. V is TRBV29-1 and J is TRBJ1-1; D unresolved. The CDR3 has 14 residues. Per germline, CDR1 SQVTM and CDR2 ANQGSEA. The V end was cut by 4 bases, the J end by 2 bases, with 14 bases between. The CDR3 is CSVAIRGPNTEAFF. CDR3 sequence (DNA): TGCAGCGTTGCCATCCGTGGACCTAACACTGAAGCTTTCTTT.

There are a few counts of this clonotype. The chain has TRBV10-3 and TRBJ2-7; the match to TRBD1 covers 8 bases. The junction had 8 bases not matched to a gene; V was cut back by 6 bases and J by 4 bases. Germline loops: CDR1 ENHRY, CDR2 SYGVKD. This CDR3 spans 14 amino acids. DNA for the CDR3: TGTGCCATCAGCCTTGACAGGGGAGTTTACGAGCAGTACTTC. It codes for CAISLDRGVYEQYF.

The chain joins TRBV5-1 to TRBJ2-7, with D maybe TRBD1 (6 bases). V was clipped by 1 base and J by 0 bases, with 8 bases between them. The germline gives CDR1 SGHRS, CDR2 YFSETQ. CDR3 length: 14 residues. The CDR3 region has the DNA TGCGCCAGCAGCTTGACCAGGGGCTCCTACGAGCAGTACTTC. Translating gives CASSLTRGSYEQYF.

The V and J genes are TRBV27 and TRBJ1-5, with D possibly being TRBD1 (5 bases). Germline assignment: CDR1 MNHEY and CDR2 SMNVEV (reference sequence). The V end was cut by 2 bases, the J end by 2 bases, with 7 bases between. CDR3 length: 14 residues. This CDR3 reads CASSLVGGNQPQHF. CDR3 nucleotides: TGTGCCAGCAGTTTAGTAGGGGGCAATCAGCCCCAGCATTTT.

The chain has TRBV27 and TRBJ1-4; no firm D call. The germline CDR1 and CDR2 sequences are MNHEY and SMNVEV (reference sequence). The CDR3 is 15 residues long. Trimming removed 3 bases from V and 0 bases from J, with 8 bases in between. CDR3 nucleotides: TGTGCCAGCAGTTTGGGCGGAGCAACTAATGAAAAACTGTTTTTT. Translated: CASSLGGATNEKLFF.

This clonotype was detected a few times. This rearrangement joins TRBV5-6 to TRBJ2-1, with TRBD1 as a possible D gene (5 bases). V was shortened by 1 base and J by 9 bases, with 14 bases between the two germline ends. The CDR3 runs to 14 residues. Germline V gene lookup returns CDR1 SGHDT and CDR2 YYEEEE. The CDR3 here is CASSLWPGNREQFF. CDR3 bases: TGTGCCAGCAGCTTGTGGCCAGGGAATCGTGAGCAGTTCTTC.

In this sample, this clonotype turned up a few times. The CDR3 spells CASSGDRRTEAFF. The CDR3 coding sequence is TGTGCCAGCAGTGGGGACAGAAGGACTGAAGCTTTCTTT. The chain carries TRBV12-3 or TRBV12-4 and TRBJ1-1, with TRBD1 matching over 7 bases. The J segment lost 5 bases and the V segment lost 5 bases, leaving 5 bases of the junction unmatched. This CDR3 has 13 residues.

The V gene is TRBV4-3, the J gene TRBJ2-7, with a weak D call TRBD1 (6 bases). The CDR3 runs to 16 residues. Trimming stripped 0 bases from V and 3 bases from J, with 15 bases between. Germline V lookup: CDR1 LGHNA, CDR2 YSLEER. CDR3 sequence: CASSQEPNGGGYEQYF. CDR3 nucleotide sequence: TGCGCCAGCAGCCAAGAACCGAATGGGGGCGGCTACGAGCAGTACTTC.

This sequence joins TRBV6-4 and TRBJ2-1; 9 nucleotides align to TRBD2. The germline V gene encodes CDR1 MRHNA and CDR2 SNTAGT. The CDR3 is 16 residues long. Trimming cost V 0 bases and J 5 bases; bases outside gene matches: 5. The CDR3 DNA sequence: TGTGCCAGCAGTGACTCGGCGGGGGGGCCCGACAATGAGCAGTTCTTC. Its protein is CASSDSAGGPDNEQFF.

This chain links TRBV12-3 or TRBV12-4 with TRBJ1-2, with D perhaps TRBD1 (5 bases). V lost 0 bases, J lost 4 bases, and 15 bases lay in between. The CDR3 has 16 residues. Written as DNA, the CDR3 is TGTGCCAGCAGTTTAGCACAGGAAAAGACGACCTATGGCTACACCTTC. Translated, it gives CASSLAQEKTTYGYTF.

There are a few counts of this clonotype. The chain employs TRBV7-2 and TRBJ2-3, with D unresolved. The V end lost 1 base, the J end lost 2 bases, and 7 bases lay between the germline ends. CDR3 length equals 14 residues. Germline V CDR1 and CDR2: SGHTA, FQGNSA. This CDR3 is CASSLEPSTDTQYF. DNA for the CDR3: TGTGCCAGCAGCTTAGAACCTTCCACAGATACGCAGTATTTT. The complete variable domain, with remaining parts taken from reference TRBV7-2 and TRBJ2-3, reads GAGVSQSPSNKVTEKGKDVELRCDPISGHTALYWYRQSLGQGLEFLIYFQGNSAPDKSGLPSDRFSAERTGGSVSTLTIQRTQQEDSAVYLCASSLEPSTDTQYFGPGTRLTVL.

This clonotype has just a few counts. V usage is TRBV6-1 and J usage is TRBJ1-2, with TRBD1 matching 7 bases. The length of the CDR3 is 16 residues. The V and J ends lost 6 bases and 4 bases, in that order; junction bases with no gene match: 14. The germline V gene has CDR1 MNHNS and CDR2 SASEGT. The CDR3 DNA is TGTGCCAGCAGCTACGGGCTTGACAGGGATGGCTATGGCTACACCTTC. This gives the protein CASSYGLDRDGYGYTF.

The chain has TRBV6-2 or TRBV6-3 and TRBJ1-2; no firm D call. CDR1 MNHEY and CDR2 SVGEGT come from the germline V gene. V was cut by 4 bases and J by 8 bases, with 11 bases left in between. This CDR3 spans 12 amino acids. In DNA form, the CDR3 reads TGTGCCAGCAGTTTGACCATTATGGGCTACACCTTC. Amino acid sequence: CASSLTIMGYTF.

In this sample, this clonotype turned up a few times. This rearrangement joins TRBV7-8 to TRBJ2-7; no reliable D call. The CDR3 sequence is 13 residues long. Trimming cost V 8 bases and J 1 base, with 12 bases left between them. Germline V gives CDR1 SGHVS, CDR2 FQNEAQ. CDR3 sequence reads: CASLPMDSYEQYF. The CDR3 DNA reads as TGTGCCAGCTTGCCTATGGATTCCTACGAGCAGTACTTC.

This clonotype has just a few counts. The junction does not match germline at one end; this may be a read error. The chain carries TRBV7-6 and TRBJ1-2; 9 bases are shared with TRBD1. The CDR3 sequence is 18 residues long. Per the germline V gene, CDR1 is SGHVS and CDR2 is FNYEAQ. The CDR3 region is CASTLSTFPGTGPYGYTF. CDR3 DNA sequence: TGTGCCAGCACCTTATCGACGTTTCCCGGGACAGGGCCCTATGGCTACACCTTC.

V gene TRBV6-1 combines with J gene TRBJ1-1; the D gene is possibly TRBD1 (5 bases). The CDR3 is 14 residues long. The V and J ends lost 6 bases and 1 base respectively, with 12 bases between them. The germline V gene has CDR1 MNHNS and CDR2 SASEGT. The CDR3 spells CASRAGGSNTEAFF. The CDR3 DNA reads TGTGCCAGCAGGGCGGGGGGGTCGAACACTGAAGCTTTCTTT.

The genes are TRBV7-2 and TRBJ1-1, with 9 positions matching TRBD1. CDR1 is SGHTA, CDR2 FQGNSA, per germline. V shed 5 bases and J 1 base; nucleotides not matched to a gene: 8. The CDR3 is made up of 16 amino acids. The CDR3 DNA is TGTGCCAGCAGCCTAAACAGGGGGCGAAGGAACACTGAAGCTTTCTTT. Its translation is CASSLNRGRRNTEAFF.

This clonotype was observed a few times. The CDR3 protein is CSATTDGLAADTQYF. The CDR3 DNA follows: TGCAGTGCTACCACCGACGGACTAGCGGCAGATACGCAGTATTTT. The gene calls are TRBV20-1 and TRBJ2-3; TRBD2 aligns across 10 bases. Looked up from germline, CDR1 is DFQATT and CDR2 is SNEGSKA (reference sequence). The CDR3 contains 15 residues. V was pared by 4 bases and J by 4 bases, with 8 bases of the junction left unmatched.

J is TRBJ2-1 and V is TRBV7-3; D is unresolved. CDR1 and CDR2 from the germline V gene are SGHTA and FQGTGA. Trimming stripped 0 bases from V and 2 bases from J, with 11 bases between. CDR3 length equals 16 residues. The CDR3 is CASSLTNSHTYNEQFF. For the CDR3, the DNA is TGTGCCAGCAGCTTAACGAACAGCCACACCTACAATGAGCAGTTCTTC.

This clonotype was found a few times. The rearrangement uses TRBV12-3 or TRBV12-4 and TRBJ1-1; D gene ambiguous. Trimming shortened V by 5 bases and J by 4 bases, and 8 bases separated the two germline ends. The CDR3 is 12 amino acids. CDR3 amino acids: CASSESATEAFF. In DNA form, the CDR3 reads TGTGCCAGCAGTGAGAGTGCCACTGAAGCTTTCTTT.

The chain combines TRBV28 with TRBJ2-7; D is possibly TRBD1 (6 bases). CDR1 and CDR2 (germline): MDHEN, SYDVKM. This CDR3 has 15 residues. Trimming removed 3 bases at V and 1 base at J, with 13 bases between. The CDR3 protein is CASSFPARGSYEQYF. Written as DNA, the CDR3 is TGTGCCAGCAGTTTCCCCGCCAGGGGATCCTACGAGCAGTACTTC.

This chain connects TRBV2 to TRBJ2-3, with 8 bases aligning to TRBD1. CDR1 is SNHLY, CDR2 FYNNEI, per germline. The CDR3 spans 15 residues. V lost 6 bases and J lost 0; bases outside the gene matches: 5. The CDR3: CASRQGADSTDTQYF. DNA of the CDR3: TGTGCCAGCAGGCAGGGGGCAGATAGCACAGATACGCAGTATTTT.

This clonotype was seen a few times. The chain recombines TRBV7-2 with TRBJ2-2; tentatively, D is TRBD1 (5 bases). Germline CDR1 reads SGHTA; CDR2 reads FQGNSA. CDR3 length equals 13 residues. DNA for the CDR3: TGTGCAAACCCAGGGTCGGTCACCGGGGAGCTGTTTTTT. Its protein is CANPGSVTGELFF.

The V and J genes are TRBV27 and TRBJ1-1, with D possibly TRBD1 on 6 matching bases. The CDR3 runs 15 residues. The V gene's germline CDR1 is MNHEY and CDR2 SMNVEV (reference sequence). The germline V and J ends were trimmed by 6 bases and 6 bases, with 20 bases remaining between them. CDR3 in DNA: TGTGCCAGCAGCCCTGAACAGGGCACCGGTGCTGAAGCTTTCTTT. This translates into CASSPEQGTGAEAFF.

This clonotype was seen a handful of times. The chain couples TRBV6-2 or TRBV6-3 to TRBJ1-1, with a possible D match to TRBD1 (6 bases). CDR1 is MNHEY, CDR2 SVGEGT, per germline. This CDR3 region has 13 residues. V gave up 2 bases and J gave up 5 bases, with 9 bases separating them. CDR3 sequence reads: CASSYGGRTEAFF. DNA for the CDR3: TGTGCCAGCAGTTACGGGGGGCGGACTGAAGCTTTCTTT.

This chain connects TRBV19 to TRBJ1-1; the D is unclear. Germline CDR1 reads LNHDA; CDR2 reads SQIVND (reference sequence). The CDR3 has 15 amino acids. Trimming took 2 bases from V and 4 from J, leaving 14 bases between them. The CDR3 loop reads CASSISLTPGTEAFF. As DNA, the CDR3 is TGTGCCAGTAGTATAAGTTTGACTCCGGGCACTGAAGCTTTCTTT.

This clonotype appeared many times. As DNA, the CDR3 is TGCGCCAGCAGCCAAGATTTATCGGACTCCCTTCTGGCAGATACGCAGTATTTT. Amino acid sequence: CASSQDLSDSLLADTQYF. V usage is TRBV4-3 and J usage is TRBJ2-3, with D possibly matching TRBD2 (5 bases). Looked up from germline, CDR1 is LGHNA and CDR2 is YSLEER. CDR3 size: 18 residues. V dropped 0 bases and J dropped 4 bases, with 20 bases sitting between them.

The chain links TRBV12-3 or TRBV12-4 to TRBJ2-2; D is unclear. The CDR3 is 12 residues long. Trimming took off 2 bases at V and 5 bases at J, with 3 bases between the two ends. CDR3 sequence (DNA): TGTGCCAGCAGTTTAACTACCGGGGAGCTGTTTTTT. It encodes CASSLTTGELFF.

A remark on this clonotype: A clone one base away is much larger, so this may be a read error. The rearrangement joins TRBV7-9 to TRBJ1-1, with D maybe TRBD1 (5 bases). CDR1 SEHNR and CDR2 FQNEAQ come from the germline V gene (reference sequence). CDR3 size: 15 residues. Here the CDR3 reads CASSLARGLNIEAFF. Here the CDR3 DNA reads TGTGCCAGCAGCTTAGCACGGGGGTTAAACATTGAAGCTTTCTTT.

This clonotype has only one observation. One end of the junction is discordant with germline, which a read error may explain. The chain combines TRBV7-4 with TRBJ1-6; 7 bases align to TRBD1. Looked up from germline, CDR1 is SGHVT and CDR2 is SQSDAQ. The CDR3 covers 14 residues. The CDR3 loop is CVSSTAQGHSPLHF. CDR3 coding DNA: TGTGTCAGCAGCACCGCACAGGGGCATTCACCCCTCCACTTT.